These T cell receptor beta chains were read from a single sample in a study of CD8 T cells in Susac syndrome. MiXCR was run by TCRdb on the immunoSEQ multiplex PCR reads, yielding one entry per CDR3 protein. The sample contains around 180,000 distinct CDR3 sequences, 90% to 96% of which appear only once. Sequencing was carried out using CD4+ T cells from PBMCs. These receptors were obtained from a human donor with multiple sclerosis. Each CDR3 is given with its conserved first and last residue. A D gene is named only where the DNA matches it firmly. The listing skips clone size in some rows; elsewhere it reads once, few, many or a size class.

D gene	clone size	V gene	J gene	CDR3 protein	CDR3 DNA
TRBD1	once	TRBV7-6	TRBJ2-7	CASSLDLGQAGYEQYF	TGTGCCAGCAGCTTAGATCTGGGACAGGCAGGCTACGAGCAGTACTTC
TRBD1	NA	TRBV30	TRBJ2-2	CACGQGAGELFF	TGTGCCTGCGGACAGGGAGCCGGGGAGCTGTTTTTT
NA	NA	TRBV30	TRBJ1-2	CAWTPTATYGYTF	TGTGCCTGGACCCCGACAGCGACCTATGGCTACACCTTC
NA	once	TRBV24-1	TRBJ2-2	CATSPQPGELFF	TGTGCCACCAGCCCCCAGCCCGGGGAGCTGTTTTTT
TRBD1	NA	TRBV5-6	TRBJ1-2	CASSSGLFGQDAIGYTF	TGTGCCAGCAGCTCCGGGCTGTTCGGACAGGATGCAATCGGCTACACCTTC
TRBD2	NA	TRBV9	TRBJ2-3	CASSVVGLADTQYF	TGTGCCAGCAGCGTAGTGGGACTAGCAGATACGCAGTATTTT
NA	once	TRBV18	TRBJ1-2	CASRATRGDYGYTF	TGTGCCAGCCGAGCCACGAGGGGCGACTATGGCTACACCTTC
NA	NA	TRBV24-1	TRBJ1-2	CATSDPTGQSIYGYTF	TGTGCCACCAGTGACCCGACAGGACAATCAATCTATGGCTACACCTTC
NA	once	TRBV20-1	TRBJ2-5	CSASFVGIQETQYF	TGCAGTGCTAGTTTCGTGGGGATCCAAGAGACCCAGTACTTC
NA	NA	TRBV3-1	TRBJ2-3	CASSQWRVSTDTQYF	TGTGCCAGCAGCCAATGGCGGGTCAGCACAGATACGCAGTATTTT
NA	NA	TRBV25-1	TRBJ1-2	CASSELGAGNYGYTF	TGTGCCAGCAGTGAATTGGGAGCAGGGAACTATGGCTACACCTTC
NA	NA	TRBV12-3/TRBV12-4	TRBJ1-2	CAIRQAYGYTF	TGTGCAATTCGGCAGGCCTATGGCTACACCTTC
NA	NA	TRBV12-5	TRBJ2-1	CASAPGPPFSYNEQFF	TGTGCTAGTGCCCCCGGGCCCCCCTTCTCCTACAATGAGCAGTTCTTC
NA	NA	TRBV2	TRBJ2-7	CASSVVPGREGEQYF	TGTGCCAGCAGTGTCGTGCCAGGCCGTGAAGGGGAGCAGTACTTC
TRBD2	NA	TRBV3-1	TRBJ2-2	CASSQGFRASGTTGELFF	TGTGCCAGCAGCCAAGGGTTTAGGGCTAGCGGAACCACCGGGGAGCTGTTTTTT
NA	NA	TRBV29-1	TRBJ1-4	CSVGGRGNEKLFF	TGCAGCGTTGGAGGCAGAGGGAATGAAAAACTGTTTTTT
NA	NA	TRBV9	TRBJ2-1	CASSVGLPSYNEQFF	TGTGCCAGCAGCGTAGGTCTTCCGTCCTACAATGAGCAGTTCTTC
TRBD2	NA	TRBV6-6	TRBJ2-5	CASSEPGLALETQYF	TGTGCCAGCAGCGAACCGGGACTAGCGCTGGAGACCCAGTACTTC
TRBD1	NA	TRBV29-1	TRBJ1-2	CSAVGTESNYGYTF	TGCAGCGCTGTAGGGACAGAATCTAACTATGGCTACACCTTC
NA	NA	TRBV7-6	TRBJ2-7	CASSLAEAYEQYF	TGTGCCAGCAGCTTAGCCGAAGCGTACGAGCAGTACTTC
NA	NA	TRBV29-1	TRBJ2-7	CSVQTGIAYEQYF	TGCAGCGTCCAGACAGGCATAGCTTACGAGCAGTACTTC
NA	NA	TRBV20-1	TRBJ1-6	CSARPGLAGGNSPLHF	TGCAGTGCTAGACCAGGGCTGGCGGGTGGTAATTCACCCCTCCACTTT
NA	NA	TRBV28	TRBJ1-2	CASSLQRGAGYTF	TGTGCCAGCAGTCTCCAGAGGGGGGCCGGCTACACCTTC
TRBD1	NA	TRBV5-1	TRBJ2-7	CASSWGQGGEQYF	TGCGCCAGCAGCTGGGGACAGGGTGGCGAGCAGTACTTC
NA	NA	TRBV6-6	TRBJ1-2	CASSYSNSGGYTF	TGTGCCAGCAGTTACTCGAATAGCGGGGGCTACACCTTC
NA	NA	TRBV20-1	TRBJ1-6	CSASDVGTATNSPLHF	TGCAGTGCTAGCGATGTGGGTACAGCTACTAATTCACCCCTCCACTTT
NA	once	TRBV6-5	TRBJ1-1	CASSYDVNREAFF	TGTGCCAGCAGTTATGACGTGAACAGGGAAGCTTTCTTT
NA	NA	TRBV20-1	TRBJ2-1	CSAVNWGEQFF	TGCAGTGCTGTTAACTGGGGTGAGCAGTTCTTC
NA	NA	TRBV24-1	TRBJ2-2	CATSDSITGTGELFF	TGTGCCACCAGTGATTCTATAACAGGGACCGGGGAGCTGTTTTTT
TRBD1	NA	TRBV6-5	TRBJ1-5	CASSHQIGTGGNSNQPQHF	TGTGCCAGCAGTCACCAGATCGGGACAGGGGGGAATAGCAATCAGCCCCAGCATTTT
NA	NA	TRBV3-1	TRBJ2-1	CASSQAGEQFF	TGTGCCAGCAGCCAAGCCGGTGAGCAGTTCTTC
NA	NA	TRBV20-1	TRBJ1-6	CSAMEGPVSPLHF	TGCAGTGCCATGGAGGGGCCGGTTTCACCCCTCCACTTT
NA	NA	TRBV30	TRBJ2-7	CAWMGSHRASYEQYF	TGTGCCTGGATGGGTTCCCACCGGGCCTCCTACGAGCAGTACTTC
NA	NA	TRBV4-1	TRBJ2-7	CASSQDKGANLAYEQYF	TGCGCCAGCAGCCAAGATAAAGGGGCTAACCTAGCCTACGAGCAGTACTTC
NA	NA	TRBV2	TRBJ1-1	CASRDLDTEAFF	TGTGCCAGCAGAGACCTGGACACTGAAGCTTTCTTT
TRBD1	NA	TRBV27	TRBJ1-2	CASSPGTGPEVSYGYTF	TGTGCCAGCAGTCCGGGGACAGGGCCCGAGGTCTCCTATGGCTACACCTTC
NA	NA	TRBV18	TRBJ2-4	CASSPPTVGIQYF	TGTGCCAGCTCACCACCCACAGTCGGAATTCAGTACTTC
NA	NA	TRBV6-5	TRBJ2-7	CASSAMGSYEQYF	TGTGCCAGCAGCGCTATGGGGTCCTACGAGCAGTACTTC
TRBD2	NA	TRBV29-1	TRBJ2-7	CSVDGTSGGYEQYF	TGCAGCGTGGATGGGACTAGCGGGGGTTACGAGCAGTACTTC
TRBD1	NA	TRBV6-2/TRBV6-3	TRBJ2-1	CASSYLTGGSGYEQFF	TGTGCCAGCAGTTACCTTACAGGGGGGTCCGGGTATGAGCAGTTCTTC
TRBD1	NA	TRBV5-8	TRBJ2-1	CASSIRDRYNEQFF	TGTGCCAGCAGTATCCGGGACAGGTACAATGAGCAGTTCTTC
NA	NA	TRBV12-3/TRBV12-4	TRBJ2-2	CASRGMIDTGELFF	TGTGCCAGCAGGGGGATGATTGACACCGGGGAGCTGTTTTTT
NA	NA	TRBV4-1	TRBJ1-4	CASSHPLRNEKLFF	TGCGCCAGCAGCCACCCTTTAAGGAATGAAAAACTGTTTTTT
TRBD1	NA	TRBV7-8	TRBJ2-1	CASSLGGTGTYNEQFF	TGTGCCAGCAGCTTAGGGGGGACAGGGACCTACAATGAGCAGTTCTTC
NA	NA	TRBV3-1	TRBJ1-1	CASSPWTAMNTEAFF	TGTGCCAGCAGCCCCTGGACAGCCATGAACACTGAAGCTTTCTTT
TRBD1	once	TRBV29-1	TRBJ2-7	CSVETRTGGYEQYF	TGCAGCGTTGAAACCCGGACAGGGGGCTACGAGCAGTACTTC
NA	once	TRBV4-3	TRBJ1-1	CASSQDPRGDTEAFF	TGCGCCAGCAGCCAAGATCCCAGGGGAGACACTGAAGCTTTCTTT
TRBD1	NA	TRBV28	TRBJ2-1	CASTTYGGRGSF	TGTGCCAGCACCACGTATGGGGGCAGGGGGAGCTTC
NA	NA	TRBV4-3	TRBJ2-4	CASSQVSGDIQYF	TGCGCCAGCAGCCAAGTTTCTGGGGACATTCAGTACTTC
NA	NA	TRBV29-1	TRBJ2-6	CSVEEGWPSGANVLTF	TGCAGCGTTGAAGAGGGGTGGCCTTCTGGGGCCAACGTCCTGACTTTC
TRBD1	NA	TRBV7-2	TRBJ1-2	CASSSYGQDYGYTF	TGTGCCAGCAGCTCATATGGACAGGACTATGGCTACACCTTC
NA	NA	TRBV3-1	TRBJ1-6	CASEGTGNSPLHF	TGTGCCAGCGAGGGGACGGGGAATTCACCCCTCCACTTT
TRBD1	NA	TRBV30	TRBJ2-1	CAEGASYNEQFF	TGTGCCGAGGGGGCGAGCTACAATGAGCAGTTCTTC
TRBD2	NA	TRBV24-1	TRBJ2-1	CATSDPAGLLYNEQFF	TGTGCCACCAGTGATCCAGCGGGACTCTTATACAATGAGCAGTTCTTC
NA	NA	TRBV25-1	TRBJ1-6	CASRGTVYSPLHF	TGTGCCAGCAGGGGGACGGTCTATTCACCCCTCCACTTT